This T cell receptor beta chain was profiled in a study of blood T cell repertoires in COVID-19. Study-level background: The United States, Italy and Spain provided the acute and convalescent COVID-19 samples. T cells, B-cell-depleted T cells, or PBMCs supplied cDNA or gDNA.

Per the study methods: Using reference gene primer amplification, nucleated cell counts were estimated. Method: immunoSEQ multiplex PCR; TCRdb's copy keeps in-frame clones and lacks some. The DNA gave D and trimming, while V, J and clone size come from that table. The data hold approximately 120,000 clones, with approximately 87% observed a single time. The V gene lost 6 bases and the J gene lost 0 bases, with 17 bases spanning the gap. The CDR3 runs to 17 residues. Germline CDR1 and CDR2: KGHSH and LQKENI. The sequence was obtained from a woman aged 60-75 years with acute or convalescent COVID-19. The rearrangement joins TRBV18 to TRBJ1-4, with D uncertain. The sample was peripheral blood. The CDR3 bases are TGTGCCAGCTCCCGCGCCGGGAGGAGTGCAACTAATGAAAAACTGTTTTTT. This translates into CASSRAGRSATNEKLFF. Full variable domain (missing parts from reference TRBV18 and TRBJ1-4): NAGVMQNPRHLVRRRGQEARLRCSPMKGHSHVYWYRQLPEEGLKFMVYLQKENIIDESGMPKERFSAEFPKEGPSILRIQQVVRGDSAAYFCASSRAGRSATNEKLFFGSGTQLSVL.